The 17 T cell receptor beta chains presented below share a single source sample, sequenced in a study of cytomegalovirus exposure and HLA in healthy donors. In the PCR, 60 Vbeta and 13 Jbeta primers were used. Using immunoSEQ multiplex PCR, the repertoire was profiled, and TCRdb retains in-frame clones only, with some absent. The sample holds roughly 120,000 clones, 9% to 10% seen once. Sequenced input: PBMCs. The receptors come from a man between 25 and 39 years old in good health and CMV-seronegative.

This chain joins TRBV23-1 and TRBJ2-7; weak D call: TRBD1 (6 bases). TRBV23-1 is classed as an ORF, of uncertain function. The CDR3 sequence is 16 residues long. V lost 7 bases to trimming and J lost 0 bases, with 19 bases between them. CDR3 region: CASNQPGQITSYEQYF. The CDR3 bases are TGCGCCAGCAACCAACCGGGACAAATAACCTCCTACGAGCAGTACTTC.

A remark on this clone: Other DNA sequences in this specimen translate into the identical CDR3. V is TRBV7-9 and J is TRBJ2-7; TRBD1 agrees at 8 bases. The CDR3 has 13 residues. After removal of 3 bases from V and 3 bases from J, the junction contained 1 base not matched to a gene. Per germline, CDR1 SEHNR and CDR2 FQNEAQ (reference sequence). CDR3 loop: CASSLTGDYEQYF. CDR3 bases: TGTGCCAGCAGCTTGACAGGGGACTACGAGCAGTACTTC.

In this sample, this clone turned up a few times. The gene calls are TRBV30 and TRBJ1-3, with D possibly matching TRBD1 (6 bases). Germline CDR1 is GTSNPN and CDR2 is SVGIG (reference sequence). Trimming stripped 2 bases from V and 2 bases from J, with 16 bases between. The CDR3 extends over 16 amino acids. The DNA of the CDR3 is TGTGCCTGGAGTACCCCGGACAGCATTCCTGGAAACACCATATATTTT. It codes for CAWSTPDSIPGNTIYF.

This clone showed up just a few times. The chain links TRBV19 to TRBJ1-2; weak D call: TRBD1 (5 bases). This CDR3 comprises 11 residues. Trimming removed 8 bases from V and 2 bases from J, with 6 bases in between. In germline, CDR1 is LNHDA, CDR2 SQIVND (reference sequence). This chain's CDR3 is CASRQNYGYTF. CDR3 DNA: TGTGCCAGTCGACAGAACTATGGCTACACCTTC.

A note on this clone: Relative to the germline gene, one junction end is altered; a read error may explain this. V is TRBV7-7 and J is TRBJ2-3; D not resolved. The CDR3 covers 13 residues. From germline, CDR1 is SSHAT and CDR2 FNYEAQ (reference sequence). The CDR3 DNA follows: TGTGCTAGCAGCCCGTCGGTCACAGATACGCAGTATTTT. This sequence encodes CASSPSVTDTQYF.

This clone turned up a few times. The rearrangement joins TRBV18 to TRBJ2-1; D unresolved. Trimming removed 3 bases at V and 0 bases at J, with 6 bases between. The CDR3 length is 14 residues. Germline values: CDR1 KGHSH, CDR2 LQKENI. In DNA, the CDR3 is TGTGCCAGCTCACCTTTAGTCTCCTACAATGAGCAGTTCTTC. This codes for CASSPLVSYNEQFF.

The chain recombines TRBV12-5 with TRBJ2-1, with 9 bases fitting TRBD2. The germline gives CDR1 LGHNT, CDR2 FRNRAP. The trim removed 3 bases at V and 4 bases at J, leaving 7 bases unmatched. The CDR3 consists of 16 residues. CDR3 bases: TGTGCTAGTGGTTTTGGCCTAGCGGGAAAATACAATGAGCAGTTCTTC. This translates into CASGFGLAGKYNEQFF.

J is TRBJ1-5 and V is TRBV5-4, with no clear D. This CDR3 has 16 amino acids. The ends were cut back, 3 bases at V and 3 bases at J, with 16 bases in the middle. Germline CDR1 and CDR2: SGHNT and YYREEE (reference sequence). As DNA, the CDR3 is TGTGCCAGCAGCTCGGATCTGGGAGTGAACAATCAGCCCCAGCATTTT. It codes for CASSSDLGVNNQPQHF.

The rearrangement links TRBV15 to TRBJ2-1; TRBD2 agrees at 13 bases. V was clipped by 0 bases and J by 8 bases; unmatched bases: 7. The CDR3 contains 17 residues. In germline, CDR1 is LNHNV, CDR2 YYDKDF (reference sequence). The CDR3 DNA reads as TGTGCCACCAGCAGAGATGATACTAGCGGGAGGGCCGATGAGCAGTTCTTC. This codes for CATSRDDTSGRADEQFF.

There are a few counts of this clone. The J gene is TRBJ2-7, the V gene TRBV7-2; D unresolved. The CDR3 is 12 amino acids. CDR1 and CDR2 from the germline V gene are SGHTA and FQGNSA. V lost 1 base and J 4 bases, leaving 5 bases between the germline ends. The DNA for the CDR3 is TGTGCCAGCAGCTTAGTATTTTACGAGCAGTACTTC. It is translated as CASSLVFYEQYF.

This clone was detected a few times. The genes are TRBV7-9 and TRBJ1-1, with 8 bases identical to TRBD1. This CDR3 contains 15 residues. The V segment lost 3 bases and the J segment 0 bases; nucleotides outside the gene matches: 3. Germline V CDR1 and CDR2: SEHNR, FQNEAQ (reference sequence). As DNA, the CDR3 is TGTGCCAGCAGCTTGGACAGGGCCTTGAACACTGAAGCTTTCTTT. This sequence encodes CASSLDRALNTEAFF.

The chain employs TRBV29-1 and TRBJ2-1; TRBD2 agrees at 9 bases. CDR3 length equals 14 residues. Germline V lookup: CDR1 SQVTM, CDR2 ANQGSEA. Losses at the gene ends were 6 bases for V and 5 bases for J; bases not matched to a gene: 8. The CDR3 region has the DNA TGCAGCGTCCGAGCGGGAGGAATTCACAATGAGCAGTTCTTC. Protein product: CSVRAGGIHNEQFF.

The chain joins TRBV19 to TRBJ2-7; no reliable D call. The germline gives CDR1 LNHDA, CDR2 SQIVND (reference sequence). CDR3 length: 13 amino acids. The V end lost 3 bases, the J end lost 1 base, and 7 bases lay between the germline ends. DNA of the CDR3: TGTGCCAGTAGTATGGCCACGTCCTACGAGCAGTACTTC. It yields the protein CASSMATSYEQYF.

This chain connects TRBV28 to TRBJ2-3, with TRBD2 as a possible D gene (6 bases). The germline V gene encodes CDR1 MDHEN and CDR2 SYDVKM. The CDR3 length is 14 residues. V was trimmed by 8 bases and J by 2 bases, leaving 14 bases between them. The CDR3 protein is CASAGPGATDTQYF. The CDR3, as DNA: TGTGCCAGCGCAGGTCCGGGAGCCACAGATACGCAGTATTTT. Variable domain in full (rest from reference TRBV28 and TRBJ2-3): DVKVTQSSRYLVKRTGEKVFLECVQDMDHENMFWYRQDPGLGLRLIYFSYDVKMKEKGDIPEGYSVSREKKERFSLILESASTNQTSMYLCASAGPGATDTQYFGPGTRLTVL.

This clone was seen a handful of times. The chain is built from TRBV7-9 and TRBJ2-1; 11 positions match TRBD1. CDR1 is SEHNR, CDR2 FQNEAQ, per germline (reference sequence). The J segment lost 11 bases and the V segment lost 5 bases, leaving 11 bases of the junction unmatched. This CDR3 is built from 15 residues. The CDR3 region has the DNA TGTGCCAGCAGCCAGCCCGGGACAGGGGGTTCCCAGCAGTTCTTC. Encoded protein: CASSQPGTGGSQQFF. Full variable domain (outside the CDR3, taken from reference TRBV7-9 and TRBJ2-1): DTGVSQNPRHKITKRGQNVTFRCDPISEHNRLYWYRQTLGQGPEFLTYFQNEAQLEKSRLLSDRFSAERPKGSFSTLEIQRTEQGDSAMYLCASSQPGTGGSQQFFGPGTRLTVL.

This clone turned up a few times. This CDR3 is CATVRDRGNGYTF. CDR3 sequence (DNA): TGTGCCACTGTCCGGGACAGGGGAAACGGCTACACCTTC. This sequence joins TRBV2 and TRBJ1-2, with 10 bases matching TRBD1. V lost 10 bases to trimming and J lost 8 bases; unmatched junction nucleotides: 10. Germline CDR1 reads SNHLY; CDR2 reads FYNNEI. The CDR3 has 13 residues.

In its sample, this clone was seen a few times. The chain couples TRBV7-2 to TRBJ1-5; possibly TRBD1 for D (6 bases). The ends were cut back, 1 base at V and 7 bases at J, with 11 bases in the middle. Germline-derived CDR1 and CDR2 are SGHTA and FQGNSA. This CDR3 is built from 14 residues. CDR3 DNA: TGTGCCAGCAGCTTAGGGCAGGGGTACCAGCCCCAGCATTTT. It specifies CASSLGQGYQPQHF. Full variable domain (outside the CDR3, taken from reference TRBV7-2 and TRBJ1-5): GAGVSQSPSNKVTEKGKDVELRCDPISGHTALYWYRQSLGQGLEFLIYFQGNSAPDKSGLPSDRFSAERTGGSVSTLTIQRTQQEDSAVYLCASSLGQGYQPQHFGDGTRLSIL.